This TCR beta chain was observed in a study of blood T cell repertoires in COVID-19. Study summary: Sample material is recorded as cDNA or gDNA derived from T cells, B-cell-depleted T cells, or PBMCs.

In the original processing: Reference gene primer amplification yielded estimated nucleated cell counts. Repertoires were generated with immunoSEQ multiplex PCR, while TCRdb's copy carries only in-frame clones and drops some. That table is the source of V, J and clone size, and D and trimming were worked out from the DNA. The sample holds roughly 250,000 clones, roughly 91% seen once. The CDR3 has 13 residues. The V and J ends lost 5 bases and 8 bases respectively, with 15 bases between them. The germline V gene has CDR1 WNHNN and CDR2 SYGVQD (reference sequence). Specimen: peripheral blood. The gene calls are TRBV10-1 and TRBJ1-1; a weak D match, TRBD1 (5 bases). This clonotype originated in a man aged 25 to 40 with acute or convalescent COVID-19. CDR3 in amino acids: CASSRIQGGEAFF. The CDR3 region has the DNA TGCGCCAGCAGTAGGATCCAGGGCGGAGAAGCTTTCTTT.